This section outlines one T cell receptor beta chain sequence together with its context. Its antigen is unidentified. This sample is part of a study of T cell clones after liver transplantation. Study-wide results and caveats: Compared with third party-reactive sequences, donor-reactive ones declined more, independent of withdrawal success.

Sequencing was performed with immunoSEQ multiplex PCR; in TCRdb, only in-frame clones are kept and a portion is missing. The sample yields about 85,000 clones, 80% to 85% seen once. V was cut by 2 bases and J by 3 bases, with 11 bases left in between. Per the germline V gene, CDR1 is MNHNY and CDR2 is SVGAGI (reference sequence). The CDR3 is 14 residues long. The chain couples TRBV6-6 to TRBJ2-7; D gene uncertain. The origin of this receptor is a human patient who received a liver transplant. Some T cells may trace back to the graft donor. Specimen: CD4+ T cells from blood, collected around 42 months after liver transplant. The CDR3 here is CASSYPHNGYEQYF. In DNA form, the CDR3 reads TGTGCCAGCAGTTACCCGCACAACGGCTACGAGCAGTACTTC.